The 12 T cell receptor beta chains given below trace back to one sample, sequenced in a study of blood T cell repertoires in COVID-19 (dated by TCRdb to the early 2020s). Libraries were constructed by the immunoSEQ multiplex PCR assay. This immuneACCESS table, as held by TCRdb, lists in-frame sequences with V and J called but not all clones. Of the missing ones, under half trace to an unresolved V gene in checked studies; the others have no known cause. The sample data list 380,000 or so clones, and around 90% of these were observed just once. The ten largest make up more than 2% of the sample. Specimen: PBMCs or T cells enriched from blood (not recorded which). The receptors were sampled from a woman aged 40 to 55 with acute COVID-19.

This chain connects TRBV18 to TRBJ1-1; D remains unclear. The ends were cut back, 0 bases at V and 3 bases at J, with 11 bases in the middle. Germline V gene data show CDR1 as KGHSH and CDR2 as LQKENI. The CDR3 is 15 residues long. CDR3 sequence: CASSPPGGKYTEAFF. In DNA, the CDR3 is TGTGCCAGCTCACCACCGGGAGGGAAATACACTGAAGCTTTCTTT. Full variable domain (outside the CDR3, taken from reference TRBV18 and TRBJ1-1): NAGVMQNPRHLVRRRGQEARLRCSPMKGHSHVYWYRQLPEEGLKFMVYLQKENIIDESGMPKERFSAEFPKEGPSILRIQQVVRGDSAAYFCASSPPGGKYTEAFFGQGTRLTVV.

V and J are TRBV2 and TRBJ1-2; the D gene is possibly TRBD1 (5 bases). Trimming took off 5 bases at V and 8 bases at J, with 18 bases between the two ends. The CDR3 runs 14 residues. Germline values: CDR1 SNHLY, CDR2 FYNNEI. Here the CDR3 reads CASSNTQAPRGYTF. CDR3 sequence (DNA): TGTGCCAGCAGTAACACACAGGCACCACGCGGCTACACCTTC. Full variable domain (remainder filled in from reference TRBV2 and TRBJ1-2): EPEVTQTPSHQVTQMGQEVILRCVPISNHLYFYWYRQILGQKVEFLVSFYNNEISEKSEIFDDQFSVERPDGSNFTLKIRSTKLEDSAMYFCASSNTQAPRGYTFGSGTRLTVV.

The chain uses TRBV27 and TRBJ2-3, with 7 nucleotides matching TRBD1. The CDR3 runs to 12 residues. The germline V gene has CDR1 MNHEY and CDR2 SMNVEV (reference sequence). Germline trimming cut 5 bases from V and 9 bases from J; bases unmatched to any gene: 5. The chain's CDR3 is CASSPTGDTQYF. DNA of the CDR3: TGTGCCAGCAGTCCCACAGGGGACACGCAGTATTTT.

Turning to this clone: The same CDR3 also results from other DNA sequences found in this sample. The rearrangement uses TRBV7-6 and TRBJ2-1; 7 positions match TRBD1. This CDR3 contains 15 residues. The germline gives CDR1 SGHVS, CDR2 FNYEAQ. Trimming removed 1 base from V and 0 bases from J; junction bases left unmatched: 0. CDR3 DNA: TGTGCCAGCAGCTTAGACAGGGGCTCCTACAATGAGCAGTTCTTC. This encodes CASSLDRGSYNEQFF. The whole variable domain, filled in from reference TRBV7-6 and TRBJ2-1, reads GAGVSQSPRYKVTKRGQDVALRCDPISGHVSLYWYRQALGQGPEFLTYFNYEAQQDKSGLPNDRFSAERPEGSISTLTIQRTEQRDSAMYRCASSLDRGSYNEQFFGPGTRLTVL.

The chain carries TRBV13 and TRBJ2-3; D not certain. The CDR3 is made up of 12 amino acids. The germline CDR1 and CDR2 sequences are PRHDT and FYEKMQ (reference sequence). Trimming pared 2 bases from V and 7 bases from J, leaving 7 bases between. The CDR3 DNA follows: TGTGCCAGCAGCTTAAACTATTATACGCAGTATTTT. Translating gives CASSLNYYTQYF.

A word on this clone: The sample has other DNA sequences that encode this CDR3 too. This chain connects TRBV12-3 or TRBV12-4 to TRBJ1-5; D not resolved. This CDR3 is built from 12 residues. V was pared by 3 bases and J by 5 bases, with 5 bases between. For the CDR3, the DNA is TGTGCCAGCAGTTTCGGTGATCAGCCCCAGCATTTT. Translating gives CASSFGDQPQHF.

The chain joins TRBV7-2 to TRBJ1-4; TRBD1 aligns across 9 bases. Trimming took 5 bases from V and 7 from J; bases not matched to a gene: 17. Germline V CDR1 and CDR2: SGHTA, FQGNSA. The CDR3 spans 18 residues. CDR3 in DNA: TGTGCCAGCAGCGCACTACCGGGACAGGGTACGACGGGTGAAAAACTGTTTTTT. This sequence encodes CASSALPGQGTTGEKLFF.

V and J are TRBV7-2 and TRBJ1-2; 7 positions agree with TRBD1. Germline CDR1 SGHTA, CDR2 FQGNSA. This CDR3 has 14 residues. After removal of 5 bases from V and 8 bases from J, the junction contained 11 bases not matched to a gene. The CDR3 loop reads CASSDSGGLRGYTF. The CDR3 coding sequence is TGTGCCAGCAGCGACTCAGGGGGTCTTAGGGGCTACACCTTC.

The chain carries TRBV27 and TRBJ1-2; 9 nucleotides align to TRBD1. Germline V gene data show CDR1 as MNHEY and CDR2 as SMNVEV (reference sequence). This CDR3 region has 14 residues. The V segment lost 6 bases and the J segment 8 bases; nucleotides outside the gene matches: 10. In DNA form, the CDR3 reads TGTGCCAGCAGCCGCCGGGACAGGGTTGACGGCTACACCTTC. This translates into CASSRRDRVDGYTF.

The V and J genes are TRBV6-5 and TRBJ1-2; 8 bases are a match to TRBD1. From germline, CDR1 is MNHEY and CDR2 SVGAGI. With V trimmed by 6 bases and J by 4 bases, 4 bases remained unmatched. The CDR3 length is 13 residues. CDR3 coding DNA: TGTGCCAGCAGGGATACAGGGGGCTATGGCTACACCTTC. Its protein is CASRDTGGYGYTF.

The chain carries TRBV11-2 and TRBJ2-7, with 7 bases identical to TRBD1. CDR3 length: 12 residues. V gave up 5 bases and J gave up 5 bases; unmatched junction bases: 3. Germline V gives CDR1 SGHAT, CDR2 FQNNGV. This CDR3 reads CASSDRVNEQYF. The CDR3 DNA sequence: TGTGCCAGCAGCGACAGGGTTAACGAGCAGTACTTC.

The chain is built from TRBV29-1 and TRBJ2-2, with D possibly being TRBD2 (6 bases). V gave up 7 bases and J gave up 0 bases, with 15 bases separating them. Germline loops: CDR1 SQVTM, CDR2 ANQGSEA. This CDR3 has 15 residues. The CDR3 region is CSGRDSSANTGELFF. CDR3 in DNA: TGCAGCGGCAGGGACTCATCCGCGAACACCGGGGAGCTGTTTTTT.